This TCR beta chain was obtained from a study of regulatory T cells in long-lasting Graves disease. Study-wide points: It is possible that accuracy was reduced by the small size of the sample. Persistent patients shared more public clonotypes (roughly 3,000) than newly diagnosed patients (about 1,000).

Assembly of TCR beta libraries relied on iRepertoire HTBI primers together with Arm-PCR of CDR3 regions. One entry per CDR3 protein, called by TCRdb with MiXCR from the multiplex PCR reads. The table records roughly 420,000 distinct CDR3 sequences, around 17% of them present only once. The CDR3 loop spans 15 amino acids. Germline CDR1 reads SGHRS; CDR2 reads YFSETQ. V trimming: 0 bases; J trimming: 7 bases; junction bases outside the gene matches: 6. A few counts support this clonotype. The antigen is unknown. Described time point: newly diagnosed GD, antithyroid drugs for less than 3 months. The TCR library was made from RNA extracted from PBMCs. Patients came through an endocrinology department, and that department was in Xi'an, China. This same sample was also taken into another study, of T cells in Graves' hyperthyroidism and ophthalmopathy.

This clonotype was sampled from a woman younger than 30 with Graves disease. Specimen: peripheral blood mononuclear cells (PBMCs), collected at new diagnosis, from a patient treated with antithyroid drugs. V is TRBV5-1 and J is TRBJ2-2, with TRBD2 matching 7 bases. CDR3 amino acids: CASSLAGGERGELFF. The CDR3 nucleotides read TGCGCCAGCAGCTTGGCGGGAGGCGAACGCGGGGAGCTGTTTTTT.